Below, 23 T cell receptor beta chains from the same sample are listed, as sequenced in a study of T cell repertoires in cytomegalovirus infection. TCRdb re-called the reads with MiXCR, one entry per CDR3 protein. The table has tens of thousands of distinct CDR3 sequences, about a fifth seen once. No cognate antigen is known for these TCRs. The material sequenced was CD8+ T cells from cultured PBMCs, taken from culture after CMV antigen stimulation. All receptors come from a human donor in good health (CMV status not recorded). Some clones in this sample may be carry-over from other donors' samples.

The V and J genes are TRBV6-6 and TRBJ1-1; D not resolved. This CDR3 contains 11 residues. Trimming left V 6 bases short and J 5 bases short, with 7 bases between. Germline V gene data show CDR1 as MNHNY and CDR2 as SVGAGI (reference sequence). As DNA, the CDR3 is TGTGCCAGCAGGGCCGTAACTGAAGCTTTCTTT. Its translation: CASRAVTEAFF.

This clonotype was detected only a few times. J is TRBJ2-7 and V is TRBV27, with TRBD1 matching 7 bases. Unmatched junction bases numbered 9, after V lost 5 bases and J lost 5 bases. Germline loops: CDR1 MNHEY, CDR2 SMNVEV (reference sequence). CDR3 length equals 14 residues. The DNA for the CDR3 is TGTGCCAGCAGTCCGACAGGGCCCCGGGACGAGCAGTACTTC. Residues: CASSPTGPRDEQYF.

For this clonotype: This may come from a read error, since a much larger clone is one base off. This chain uses TRBV11-2 with TRBJ2-1; 10 nucleotides agree with TRBD2. Germline CDR1 reads SGHAT; CDR2 reads FQNNGV. This CDR3 comprises 18 residues. The CDR3 bases are TGTGCCAGCACCTTAGCGGCTAGCGGGGGACTTTCCTACAATGAGCAGTTCTTC. It translates to CASTLAASGGLSYNEQFF.

This sequence joins TRBV7-2 and TRBJ1-2; no clear D gene. There are 11 residues in the CDR3. V was shortened by 4 bases and J by 8 bases, with 8 bases between the two germline ends. Germline lookup yields CDR1 SGHTA and CDR2 FQGNSA. The CDR3 loop reads CASSSYSGYTF. The CDR3 bases are TGTGCCAGCAGCTCCTACAGCGGCTACACCTTC.

This clonotype was seen repeatedly, ten times or more. The rearrangement uses TRBV25-1 and TRBJ1-2; tentatively, D is TRBD1 (5 bases). The germline V gene encodes CDR1 MGHDK and CDR2 SYGVNS. CDR3 length equals 13 residues. V lost 3 bases to trimming and J lost 3 bases, with 8 bases between them. The CDR3 protein is CASSDSGHYGYTF. The CDR3 nucleotides read TGTGCCAGCAGTGACTCAGGGCACTATGGCTACACCTTC.

The gene calls are TRBV27 and TRBJ2-7; 8 bases align to TRBD1. Germline V CDR1 and CDR2: MNHEY, SMNVEV (reference sequence). The CDR3 runs 13 residues. J gave up 3 bases and V 4 bases, and 2 bases lay outside the gene matches. The DNA for the CDR3 is TGTGCCAGCAGTTCCGGGACAGGCTACGAGCAGTACTTC. Amino acid sequence: CASSSGTGYEQYF.

Relative to its sample, this clonotype is medium-sized. A junction boundary mismatches the germline segment, possibly from a read error. This chain joins TRBV6-2 or TRBV6-3 and TRBJ1-5; D gene ambiguous. Looked up from germline, CDR1 is MNHEY and CDR2 is SVGEGT. This CDR3 has 15 amino acids. The CDR3 reads CASRYSGSANQPQHF. The CDR3 region has the DNA TGTGCCAGCAGATACTCAGGCAGTGCCAATCAGCCCCAGCATTTT.

The V gene is TRBV7-8, the J gene TRBJ2-7, with 10 bases that match TRBD2. The V segment lost 5 bases and the J segment 0 bases; nucleotides outside the gene matches: 7. The CDR3 is 16 amino acids. Germline V gives CDR1 SGHVS, CDR2 FQNEAQ. The CDR3 bases are TGTGCCAGCAGCCGACCGGGACTAGCGATCTCCTACGAGCAGTACTTC. Amino acid sequence: CASSRPGLAISYEQYF.

This chain links TRBV6-6 with TRBJ1-2, with 7 bases that match TRBD1. CDR1 MNHNY and CDR2 SVGAGI come from the germline V gene (reference sequence). Trimming removed 4 bases from V and 4 bases from J; junction bases left unmatched: 6. This CDR3 contains 14 residues. The CDR3 bases are TGTGCCAGCAGTTCCCTACAGGGGTTCTATGGCTACACCTTC. It is translated as CASSSLQGFYGYTF.

This chain links TRBV9 with TRBJ1-2, with TRBD1 matching 10 bases. CDR3 length: 16 amino acids. Germline trimming cut 4 bases from V and 3 bases from J; bases unmatched to any gene: 9. Per the germline V gene, CDR1 is SGDLS and CDR2 is YYNGEE. CDR3 amino acids: CASSHMTGGMDYGYTF. The CDR3 nucleotides read TGTGCCAGCAGCCATATGACAGGGGGCATGGACTATGGCTACACCTTC. Together with reference TRBV9 and TRBJ1-2, the CDR3 gives the full variable domain: DSGVTQTPKHLITATGQRVTLRCSPRSGDLSVYWYQQSLDQGLQFLIQYYNGEERAKGNILERFSAQQFPDLHSELNLSSLELGDSALYFCASSHMTGGMDYGYTFGSGTRLTVV.

V is TRBV5-1 and J is TRBJ2-1, with 7 positions matching TRBD2. The germline V gene encodes CDR1 SGHRS and CDR2 YFSETQ. Trimming at V came to 0 bases and at J to 10 bases, leaving 4 bases not matched to a gene. This CDR3 region has 13 residues. The CDR3 nucleotides read TGCGCCAGCAGCTTGGAAAGTAGCGGGGAGCAGTTCTTC. Encoded protein: CASSLESSGEQFF.

In its sample, this clonotype was seen many times. This chain uses TRBV12-3 or TRBV12-4 with TRBJ2-7; D is unclear. The CDR3 covers 17 residues. V was cut by 5 bases and J by 2 bases, with 22 bases left in between. The CDR3 protein is CASSPRSHSTEPYEQYF. CDR3 DNA: TGTGCCAGCAGTCCAAGATCCCATTCTACGGAACCCTACGAGCAGTACTTC.

The V and J genes are TRBV7-2 and TRBJ1-5, with TRBD1 as a possible D gene (6 bases). Germline V gene sequence: CDR1 SGHTA, CDR2 FQGNSA. V shed 3 bases and J shed 1 base, with 13 bases lying between them. The CDR3 runs to 16 residues. CDR3 sequence reads: CASSFGGLSSNQPQHF. CDR3 bases: TGTGCCAGCAGCTTCGGGGGGCTGTCAAGCAATCAGCCCCAGCATTTT.

This clonotype has only a few counts. The V and J genes are TRBV6-1 and TRBJ2-7; D gene ambiguous. The germline V gene has CDR1 MNHNS and CDR2 SASEGT. Trimming cost V 7 bases and J 5 bases, with 15 bases left between them. This CDR3 region has 13 residues. The CDR3, as DNA: TGTGCCAGCATAGGCTTCAGTCTACACGAGCAGTACTTC. It translates to CASIGFSLHEQYF.

The V gene is TRBV27, the J gene TRBJ1-5; D gene unclear. The CDR3 has 12 amino acids. V lost 6 bases, J lost 2 bases, and 5 bases lay in between. Germline-derived CDR1 and CDR2 are MNHEY and SMNVEV (reference sequence). The chain's CDR3 is CASRVGNQPQHF. The CDR3 DNA reads as TGTGCCAGCAGGGTCGGCAATCAGCCCCAGCATTTT.

The chain carries TRBV7-2 and TRBJ2-1; D remains unclear. Trimming pared 5 bases from V and 7 bases from J, leaving 12 bases between. Germline values: CDR1 SGHTA, CDR2 FQGNSA. This CDR3 contains 13 residues. CDR3 sequence: CASSPSVWNEQFF. The CDR3 coding sequence is TGTGCCAGCAGCCCATCGGTTTGGAATGAGCAGTTCTTC. Full variable domain (missing parts from reference TRBV7-2 and TRBJ2-1): GAGVSQSPSNKVTEKGKDVELRCDPISGHTALYWYRQSLGQGLEFLIYFQGNSAPDKSGLPSDRFSAERTGGSVSTLTIQRTQQEDSAVYLCASSPSVWNEQFFGPGTRLTVL.

This chain uses TRBV2 with TRBJ1-1; perhaps TRBD1 as D (5 bases). The CDR3 contains 13 residues. V was shortened by 11 bases and J by 4 bases, with 17 bases between the two germline ends. Germline CDR1 is SNHLY and CDR2 is FYNNEI. The CDR3 DNA is TGTGCCGCTGGGACGGGTCCGGGCACTGAAGCTTTCTTT. Protein sequence: CAAGTGPGTEAFF.

V usage is TRBV7-2 and J usage is TRBJ1-2; 9 positions match TRBD1. With V trimmed by 3 bases and J by 8 bases, 13 bases remained unmatched. Germline CDR1 SGHTA, CDR2 FQGNSA. CDR3 size: 16 residues. CDR3: CASSFRGQGRLEGYTF. CDR3 bases: TGTGCCAGCAGCTTTAGGGGACAGGGACGATTAGAAGGCTACACCTTC.

The table lists this clonotype with a few counts. The V call is TRBV19, the J call TRBJ1-1; D might be TRBD1 (5 bases). The CDR3 sequence is 12 residues long. The germline gives CDR1 LNHDA, CDR2 SQIVND (reference sequence). V was shortened by 8 bases and J by 3 bases, with 10 bases between the two germline ends. The CDR3 region is CASRWGDTEAFF. The CDR3 DNA reads TGTGCCAGTCGTTGGGGGGACACTGAAGCTTTCTTT.

This clonotype was detected a few times. The chain is built from TRBV10-3 and TRBJ1-4; 9 nucleotides match TRBD1. This CDR3 region has 14 residues. Losses at the gene ends were 2 bases for V and 5 bases for J; bases not matched to a gene: 0. The germline V gene encodes CDR1 ENHRY and CDR2 SYGVKD. DNA of the CDR3: TGTGCCATCAGTGAGGACAGGGGGAATGAAAAACTGTTTTTT. Its translation is CAISEDRGNEKLFF.

The chain has TRBV12-5 and TRBJ1-2; TRBD1 matches at 10 bases. J was trimmed by 4 bases and V by 0 bases; bases with no gene match: 5. Germline loops: CDR1 LGHNT, CDR2 FRNRAP. This CDR3 spans 16 amino acids. The CDR3 region has the DNA TGTGCTAGTGGTTTGGTTCCGGGACAGGGGTTCTATGGCTACACCTTC. Protein: CASGLVPGQGFYGYTF.

This rearrangement joins TRBV7-9 to TRBJ1-2; D may be TRBD1 (5 bases). The CDR3 runs to 13 residues. Trimming cost V 3 bases and J 6 bases, with 11 bases left between them. Germline V gene lookup returns CDR1 SEHNR and CDR2 FQNEAQ (reference sequence). The CDR3 DNA is TGTGCCAGCAGCTTGTCCGGGGCAGATGGCTACACCTTC. It encodes CASSLSGADGYTF. Combining the CDR3 with reference TRBV7-9 and TRBJ1-2 gives the whole variable domain DTGVSQNPRHKITKRGQNVTFRCDPISEHNRLYWYRQTLGQGPEFLTYFQNEAQLEKSRLLSDRFSAERPKGSFSTLEIQRTEQGDSAMYLCASSLSGADGYTFGSGTRLTVV.

This chain joins TRBV7-2 and TRBJ2-7, with 7 bases identical to TRBD1. The germline V gene encodes CDR1 SGHTA and CDR2 FQGNSA. The CDR3 has 14 residues. V shed 3 bases and J 6 bases; nucleotides not matched to a gene: 8. The CDR3 spells CASSFRGSSREQYF. CDR3 nucleotides: TGTGCCAGCAGCTTCAGGGGGTCATCCCGCGAGCAGTACTTC.